This TCR beta chain was obtained from a study of T cell repertoires in ileal Crohn's disease. Overall study: Every patient was operated on for stricturing (approximately 60%) or penetrating (39%) complications. General observations from the study: Mucosal expansions were suggested to be mainly CD8 T cells.

The V gene's germline CDR1 is GTSNPN and CDR2 SVGIG (reference sequence). Trimming took off 5 bases at V and 12 bases at J, with 17 bases between the two ends. The CDR3 is 12 amino acids. Sequenced by immunoSEQ multiplex PCR; TCRdb stores in-frame clones only, minus some. This table holds approximately 3,800 clones, approximately 83% found once. Notes on this clone: Its specificity is not known.

The genes are TRBV30 and TRBJ2-1; possibly TRBD2 for D (6 bases). The source material was ileal tissue. This receptor was obtained from an adult with Crohn's disease. The CDR3 DNA is TGTGCCTGGGGCTCGGGACTCGAGATGCAGTTCTTC. Translation gives CAWGSGLEMQFF.